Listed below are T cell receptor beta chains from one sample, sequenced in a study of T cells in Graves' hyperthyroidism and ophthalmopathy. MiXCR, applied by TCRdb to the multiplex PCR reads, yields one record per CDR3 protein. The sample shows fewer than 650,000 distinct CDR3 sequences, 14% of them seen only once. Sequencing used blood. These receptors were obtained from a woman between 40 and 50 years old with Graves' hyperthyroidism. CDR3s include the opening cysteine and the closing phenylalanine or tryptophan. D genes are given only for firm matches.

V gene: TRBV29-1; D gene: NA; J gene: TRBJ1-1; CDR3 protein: CSVEDRLGTDLSF
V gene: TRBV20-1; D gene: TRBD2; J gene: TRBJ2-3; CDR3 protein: CSARRLADPSTDTQYF
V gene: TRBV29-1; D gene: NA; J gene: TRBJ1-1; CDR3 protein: CSANTLFGMNTEAFF
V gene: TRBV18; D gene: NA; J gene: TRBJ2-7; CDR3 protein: CASSPRTYAYEQYF
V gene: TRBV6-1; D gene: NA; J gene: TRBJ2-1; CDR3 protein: CATEGRAFNEQFF
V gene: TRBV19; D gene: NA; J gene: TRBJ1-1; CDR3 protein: CASSIGDRNTEAFF
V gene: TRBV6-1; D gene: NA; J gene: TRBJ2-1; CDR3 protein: CASSSRMEGVRDEQFF
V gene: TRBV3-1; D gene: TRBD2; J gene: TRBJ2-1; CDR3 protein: CASKGAGGSYNEQFF
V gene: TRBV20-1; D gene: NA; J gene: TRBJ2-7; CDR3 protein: CSARDGRSMSYEQYF
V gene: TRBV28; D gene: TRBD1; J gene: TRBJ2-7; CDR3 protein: CASSLGQARSYEQYF
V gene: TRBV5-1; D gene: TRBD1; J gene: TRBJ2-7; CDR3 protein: CASRTGDISFNSYEQYF
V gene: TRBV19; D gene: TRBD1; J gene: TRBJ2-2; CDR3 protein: CASSQPRQGNTGELFF
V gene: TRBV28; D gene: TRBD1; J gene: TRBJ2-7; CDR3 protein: CASSTDRDEQYF
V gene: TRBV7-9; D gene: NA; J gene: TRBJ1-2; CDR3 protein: CASSLDDSYGYTF
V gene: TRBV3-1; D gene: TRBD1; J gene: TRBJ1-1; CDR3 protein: CASSRDRGLYTEAFF
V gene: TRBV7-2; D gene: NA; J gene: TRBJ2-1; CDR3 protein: CASSFEKSGPLGEQFF
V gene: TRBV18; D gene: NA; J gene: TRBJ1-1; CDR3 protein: CASSPRVFGGTTEAFF
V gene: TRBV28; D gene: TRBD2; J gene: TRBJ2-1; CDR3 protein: CASSLRASGRSRNNEQFF
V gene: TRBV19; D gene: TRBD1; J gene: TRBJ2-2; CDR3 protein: CASSVTGTGNTGELFF
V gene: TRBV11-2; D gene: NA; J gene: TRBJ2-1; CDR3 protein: CASSLVSHLYNEQFF
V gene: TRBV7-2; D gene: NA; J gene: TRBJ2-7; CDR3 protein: CASSPQDSSYEQYF
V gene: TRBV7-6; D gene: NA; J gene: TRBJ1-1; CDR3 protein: CASSIQGGNTEAFF
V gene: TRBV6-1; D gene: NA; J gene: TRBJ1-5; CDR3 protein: CASSEASGVGNQPQHF
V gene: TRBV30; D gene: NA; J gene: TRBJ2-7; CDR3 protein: CTWRSGPWDYEQYF
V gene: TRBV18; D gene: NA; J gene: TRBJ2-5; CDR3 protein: CASSHGVDETQYF
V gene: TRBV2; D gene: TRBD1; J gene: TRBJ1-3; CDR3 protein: CASIETGGFSGNTIYF
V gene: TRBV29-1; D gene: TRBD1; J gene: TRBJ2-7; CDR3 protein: CSVPGQGFQQYF
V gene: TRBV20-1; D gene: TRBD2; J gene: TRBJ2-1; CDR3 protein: CSAVSGRAVNEQFF
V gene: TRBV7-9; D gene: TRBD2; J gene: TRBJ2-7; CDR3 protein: CASSQPRRTSGSLYEQYF
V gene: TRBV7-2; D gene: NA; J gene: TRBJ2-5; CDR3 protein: CASSLRQFWGETQYF
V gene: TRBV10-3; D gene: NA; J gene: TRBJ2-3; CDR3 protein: CAISGGLSTDTQYF
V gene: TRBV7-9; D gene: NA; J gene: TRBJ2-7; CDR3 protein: CASSLAQRGRTYEQYF
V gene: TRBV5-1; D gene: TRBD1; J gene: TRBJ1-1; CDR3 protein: CASSPDRVTTGTEAFF
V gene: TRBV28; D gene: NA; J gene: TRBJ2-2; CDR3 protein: CATRAGQSGGELFF
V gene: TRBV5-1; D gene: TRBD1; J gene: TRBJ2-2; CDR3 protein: CASSSSGTGLTGELFF
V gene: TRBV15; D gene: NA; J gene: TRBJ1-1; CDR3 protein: CATSRDRKGTEAFF
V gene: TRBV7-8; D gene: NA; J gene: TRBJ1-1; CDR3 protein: CASSRQADGSTEAFF
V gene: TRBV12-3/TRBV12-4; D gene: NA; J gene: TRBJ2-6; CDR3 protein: CASSLSFGGANVLTF
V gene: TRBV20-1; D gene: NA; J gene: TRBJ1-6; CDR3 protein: CSAKVQGLNNSPLHF
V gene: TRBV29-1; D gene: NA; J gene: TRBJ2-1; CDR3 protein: CSVDLGASNYNEQFF
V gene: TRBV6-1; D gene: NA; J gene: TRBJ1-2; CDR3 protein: CATKGLRRQEGNGYTF
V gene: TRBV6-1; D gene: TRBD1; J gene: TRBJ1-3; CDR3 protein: CASRKGAGGNTIYF
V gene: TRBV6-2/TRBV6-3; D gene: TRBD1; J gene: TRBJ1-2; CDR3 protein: CASSPTGLYGYTF
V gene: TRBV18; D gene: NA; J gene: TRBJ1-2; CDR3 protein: CASSPPGGTSYGYTF
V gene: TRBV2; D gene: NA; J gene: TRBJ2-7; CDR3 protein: CASSYRQNEQYF
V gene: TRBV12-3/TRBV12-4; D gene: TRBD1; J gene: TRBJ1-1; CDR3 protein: CASSGTGGRTEAFF
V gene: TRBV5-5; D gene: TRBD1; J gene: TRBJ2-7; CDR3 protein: CASSLTGEGYEQYF
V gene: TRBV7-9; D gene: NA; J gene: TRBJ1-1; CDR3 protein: CASSPHTPNTEAFF
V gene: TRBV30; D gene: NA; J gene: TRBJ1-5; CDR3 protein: CAWSRARGMNQPQHF
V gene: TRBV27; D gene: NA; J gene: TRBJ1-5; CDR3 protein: CASSLGPGWGNQPQHF
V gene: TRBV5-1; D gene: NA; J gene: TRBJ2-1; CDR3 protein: CASSESRDTLLSYNERFF
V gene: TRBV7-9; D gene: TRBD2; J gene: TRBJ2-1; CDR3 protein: CASSSSTGTNSSYNEQFF
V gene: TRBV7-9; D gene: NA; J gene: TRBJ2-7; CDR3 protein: CASSLVLDRSYEQYF
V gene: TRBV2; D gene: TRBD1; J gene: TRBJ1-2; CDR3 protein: CASPDRGDGYTF
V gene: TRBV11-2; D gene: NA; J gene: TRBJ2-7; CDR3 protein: CASSLGFMELTYEQYF
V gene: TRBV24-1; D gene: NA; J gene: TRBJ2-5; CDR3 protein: CATSDLNSGAETQYF
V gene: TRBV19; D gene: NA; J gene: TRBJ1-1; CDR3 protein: CASSIFAGSMNTEAFF
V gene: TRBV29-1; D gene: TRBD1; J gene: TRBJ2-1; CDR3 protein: CSGSGTGANEQFF
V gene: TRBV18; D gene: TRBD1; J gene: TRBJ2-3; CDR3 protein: CASSPAVGTASTDTQYF